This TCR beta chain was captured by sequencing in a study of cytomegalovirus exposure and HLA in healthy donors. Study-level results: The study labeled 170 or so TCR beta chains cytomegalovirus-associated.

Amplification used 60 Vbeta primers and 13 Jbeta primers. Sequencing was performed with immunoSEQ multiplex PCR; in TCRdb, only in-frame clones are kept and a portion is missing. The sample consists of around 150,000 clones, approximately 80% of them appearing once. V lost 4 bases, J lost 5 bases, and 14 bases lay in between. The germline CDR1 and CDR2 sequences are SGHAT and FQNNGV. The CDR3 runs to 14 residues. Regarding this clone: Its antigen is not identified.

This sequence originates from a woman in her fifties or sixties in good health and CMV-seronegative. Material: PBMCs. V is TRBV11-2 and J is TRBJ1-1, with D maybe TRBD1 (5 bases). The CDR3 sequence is CASSSQGSLTEAFF. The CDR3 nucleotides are TGTGCCAGCAGCTCGCAGGGAAGCCTTACTGAAGCTTTCTTT.